The 28 T cell receptor beta chains given below trace back to one sample, sequenced in a study of T cell changes during pregnancy in multiple sclerosis. Sequencing used immunoSEQ multiplex PCR; TCRdb keeps in-frame clones, though not all of them. The repertoire includes tens of thousands of clones, over 80% of them detected once, and approximately 0.46% sits in the top ten. This specimen consisted of CD4+ T cells from peripheral blood mononuclear cells, obtained in the third trimester of pregnancy. All receptors come from a female donor in good health, enrolled as a control in a pregnancy study.

This chain uses TRBV18 with TRBJ2-5; D is undetermined. V lost 4 bases, J lost 5 bases, and 11 bases lay in between. Germline CDR1 reads KGHSH; CDR2 reads LQKENI. The CDR3 is made up of 13 amino acids. This chain's CDR3 is CASSQQERETQYF. The CDR3 DNA reads as TGTGCCAGCTCACAGCAGGAACGGGAGACCCAGTACTTC.

The V and J genes are TRBV7-2 and TRBJ1-5; possibly TRBD1 for D (5 bases). Germline V gene lookup returns CDR1 SGHTA and CDR2 FQGNSA. The CDR3 is 14 amino acids. Trimming left V 4 bases short and J 0 bases short, with 7 bases between. CDR3 bases: TGTGCCAGCAGCTCGACAGTTAGCAATCAGCCCCAGCATTTT. It translates to CASSSTVSNQPQHF.

J is TRBJ1-1 and V is TRBV25-1; TRBD1 aligns across 10 bases. CDR3 length: 13 residues. V lost 3 bases, J lost 11 bases, and 6 bases stayed unmatched. Germline CDR1 MGHDK, CDR2 SYGVNS. DNA for the CDR3: TGTGCCAGCAGTGATAGGACAGGGGGGATGGCTTTCTTT. Translated: CASSDRTGGMAFF. The full variable domain, completed using reference TRBV25-1 and TRBJ1-1, is EADIYQTPRYLVIGTGKKITLECSQTMGHDKMYWYQQDPGMELHLIHYSYGVNSTEKGDLSSESTVSRIRTEHFPLTLESARPSHTSQYLCASSDRTGGMAFFGQGTRLTVV.

The chain couples TRBV6-6 to TRBJ2-5; 11 bases fit TRBD1. Germline lookup yields CDR1 MNHNY and CDR2 SVGAGI (reference sequence). The V segment lost 5 bases and the J segment 5 bases; nucleotides outside the gene matches: 7. The CDR3 sequence is 15 residues long. CDR3 coding DNA: TGTGCCAGCAGTAAGCCGGGACAGGGGGGCGAGACCCAGTACTTC. It specifies CASSKPGQGGETQYF.

The gene calls are TRBV28 and TRBJ1-5, with unresolved D. V was clipped by 1 base and J by 0 bases, with 10 bases between them. This CDR3 contains 16 residues. Germline loops: CDR1 MDHEN, CDR2 SYDVKM. The CDR3 DNA sequence: TGTGCCAGCAGTTTATCGGCAGGCAATAGCAATCAGCCCCAGCATTTT. Its translation: CASSLSAGNSNQPQHF.

V usage is TRBV7-3 and J usage is TRBJ2-2; the match to TRBD1 covers 10 bases. Germline V gene sequence: CDR1 SGHTA, CDR2 FQGTGA. Trimming took 1 base from V and 8 from J; bases not matched to a gene: 7. This CDR3 contains 16 residues. This CDR3 reads CASSLRGTGVAGELFF. DNA for the CDR3: TGTGCCAGCAGCTTAAGAGGGACAGGGGTAGCAGGGGAGCTGTTTTTT.

This clone was detected only a few times. The chain recombines TRBV5-1 with TRBJ1-1; D not certain. The CDR3 extends over 16 amino acids. V gave up 0 bases and J gave up 5 bases, with 17 bases separating them. CDR1 and CDR2 from the germline V gene are SGHRS and YFSETQ. CDR3 in amino acids: CASSLGVGWGGTEAFF. In DNA form, the CDR3 reads TGCGCCAGCAGCTTGGGAGTCGGTTGGGGAGGTACTGAAGCTTTCTTT. Looking up the rest from reference TRBV5-1 and TRBJ1-1 gives the full variable domain: KAGVTQTPRYLIKTRGQQVTLSCSPISGHRSVSWYQQTPGQGLQFLFEYFSETQRNKGNFPGRFSGRQFSNSRSEMNVSTLELGDSALYLCASSLGVGWGGTEAFFGQGTRLTVV.

The V gene is TRBV28, the J gene TRBJ1-2; tentatively, D is TRBD1 (5 bases). The CDR3 runs 14 residues. V gave up 5 bases and J gave up 3 bases, with 13 bases separating them. CDR1 is MDHEN, CDR2 SYDVKM, per germline. Here the CDR3 reads CASSGAGRDYGYTF. The CDR3 DNA follows: TGTGCCAGCAGTGGGGCGGGACGTGACTATGGCTACACCTTC.

This clone was counted between two and nine times. V is TRBV28 and J is TRBJ2-2; TRBD1 matches at 12 bases. The junction had 16 bases not matched to a gene; V was cut back by 8 bases and J by 6 bases. Per the germline V gene, CDR1 is MDHEN and CDR2 is SYDVKM. The CDR3 runs 18 residues. CDR3 residues: CASSSPGTGGEGAGELFF. CDR3 in DNA: TGTGCCAGCTCATCACCCGGGACAGGGGGCGAGGGTGCCGGGGAGCTGTTTTTT.

V usage is TRBV6-1 and J usage is TRBJ2-2; D is unclear. The CDR3 is made up of 13 amino acids. Per germline, CDR1 MNHNS and CDR2 SASEGT. V was cut by 8 bases and J by 4 bases, with 11 bases left in between. The CDR3, as DNA: TGTGCCAGCCGCCTAACGGGCACCGGGGAGCTGTTTTTT. This codes for CASRLTGTGELFF.

The J gene is TRBJ2-6, the V gene TRBV5-4, with TRBD2 as a possible D gene (6 bases). Germline CDR1 reads SGHNT; CDR2 reads YYREEE (reference sequence). V lost 4 bases and J 0 bases, leaving 17 bases between the germline ends. The CDR3 is 18 amino acids. DNA for the CDR3: TGTGCCAGCAGCGGCGCCGGGACTTCGCCCTCTGGGGCCAACGTCCTGACTTTC. Its protein product is CASSGAGTSPSGANVLTF.

This chain joins TRBV5-7 and TRBJ2-7, with TRBD2 as a possible D gene (5 bases). TRBV5-7 is placed among ORFs of uncertain function. V was trimmed by 5 bases and J by 11 bases, leaving 11 bases between them. The CDR3 covers 10 residues. The CDR3 loop is CASSGPGEYF. The CDR3 DNA is TGTGCCAGCAGTGGTCCCGGGGAGTACTTC.

The V gene is TRBV5-6, the J gene TRBJ2-7; 7 nucleotides line up with TRBD2. CDR1 and CDR2 from the germline V gene are SGHDT and YYEEEE. The length of the CDR3 is 12 residues. V was pared by 6 bases and J by 6 bases, with 6 bases of the junction left unmatched. The CDR3 DNA is TGTGCCAGCACCCTCTGGGGGGGCGAGCAGTACTTC. Translating it yields CASTLWGGEQYF.

The rearrangement joins TRBV4-3 to TRBJ2-1; 10 bases are a match to TRBD1. The V segment lost 4 bases and the J segment 7 bases; nucleotides outside the gene matches: 10. In germline, CDR1 is LGHNA, CDR2 YSLEER. The CDR3 contains 16 residues. DNA for the CDR3: TGCGCCAGCAGCCCCGAACCGGGACAGGGGTGGAATGAGCAGTTCTTC. Residues: CASSPEPGQGWNEQFF.

The rearrangement uses TRBV6-6 and TRBJ2-7, with no clear D. This CDR3 contains 14 residues. Per the germline V gene, CDR1 is MNHNY and CDR2 is SVGAGI (reference sequence). Deletions cut 7 bases from V and 0 bases from J, with 13 bases between. The CDR3 protein is CASTDSSSSYEQYF. The CDR3 DNA is TGTGCCAGCACTGATTCCTCGAGCTCCTACGAGCAGTACTTC.

V gene TRBV10-3 combines with J gene TRBJ2-7; weak D call: TRBD2 (6 bases). The CDR3 consists of 11 residues. Germline loops: CDR1 ENHRY, CDR2 SYGVKD. V was clipped by 8 bases and J by 7 bases, with 12 bases between them. The CDR3: CAIGGSLEQYF. For the CDR3, the DNA is TGTGCCATCGGGGGGTCCCTGGAGCAGTACTTC.

This chain links TRBV7-2 with TRBJ2-5; 11 positions agree with TRBD2. The CDR3 consists of 15 residues. Germline loops: CDR1 SGHTA, CDR2 FQGNSA. V dropped 10 bases and J dropped 6; count of bases not matched to a gene: 13. The chain's CDR3 is CAITGRGTSGQTQYF. CDR3 DNA: TGTGCCATAACGGGCCGAGGGACTAGCGGCCAGACCCAGTACTTC.

The genes are TRBV7-3 and TRBJ2-1; 7 nucleotides line up with TRBD2. This CDR3 has 12 residues. CDR1 SGHTA and CDR2 FQGTGA come from the germline V gene. Germline trimming cut 8 bases from V and 7 bases from J; bases unmatched to any gene: 5. Written as DNA, the CDR3 is TGTGCCAGCGGGACTAACACTAATGAGCAGTTCTTC. Amino acid sequence: CASGTNTNEQFF.

The J gene is TRBJ2-6, the V gene TRBV7-3; no clear D. With 4 bases removed from V and 0 bases from J, the gap between germline ends came to 7 bases. The CDR3 is made up of 15 amino acids. CDR1 is SGHTA and CDR2 is FQGTGA in the germline V gene. The CDR3 sequence: CASSSLASGANVLTF. The CDR3 coding sequence is TGTGCCAGCAGCTCCCTGGCCTCTGGGGCCAACGTCCTGACTTTC.

The sample holds one count of this clone. The gene calls are TRBV7-6 and TRBJ2-5, with D possibly TRBD2 on 6 matching bases. CDR1 and CDR2 from the germline V gene are SGHVS and FNYEAQ. This CDR3 region has 13 residues. Trimming cost V 4 bases and J 2 bases, with 8 bases left between them. Here the CDR3 DNA reads TGTGCCAGCAGCTCCGGGACTCAAGAGACCCAGTACTTC. Residues: CASSSGTQETQYF. Looking up the rest from reference TRBV7-6 and TRBJ2-5 gives the full variable domain: GAGVSQSPRYKVTKRGQDVALRCDPISGHVSLYWYRQALGQGPEFLTYFNYEAQQDKSGLPNDRFSAERPEGSISTLTIQRTEQRDSAMYRCASSSGTQETQYFGPGTRLLVL.

The J gene is TRBJ1-2, the V gene TRBV4-1; D is perhaps TRBD1 (6 bases). V lost 1 base and J lost 7, with 10 bases in between. Germline CDR1 is MGHRA and CDR2 is YSYEKL. The CDR3 contains 13 residues. The DNA for the CDR3 is TGCGCCAGCAGCCAAGCTTTGGACAGTGGCTACACCTTC. Translated, it gives CASSQALDSGYTF.

The chain couples TRBV20-1 to TRBJ1-1, with D unresolved. The V gene lost 3 bases and the J gene lost 2 bases, with 4 bases spanning the gap. CDR1 is DFQATT and CDR2 is SNEGSKA in the germline V gene (reference sequence). The CDR3 is 11 residues long. CDR3 in DNA: TGCAGTGCTAGCGGTAACACTGAAGCTTTCTTT. Protein: CSASGNTEAFF.

This chain joins TRBV25-1 and TRBJ1-2, with TRBD1 matching over 10 bases. This CDR3 is built from 13 residues. With 4 bases clipped from V and 8 bases from J, the junction kept 4 bases outside the gene matches. From germline, CDR1 is MGHDK and CDR2 SYGVNS. Here the CDR3 reads CASSGRDRGGYTF. The CDR3 coding sequence is TGTGCCAGCAGTGGCCGGGACAGGGGAGGCTACACCTTC.

The J gene is TRBJ2-7, the V gene TRBV10-3; D is possibly TRBD2 (5 bases). CDR1 ENHRY and CDR2 SYGVKD come from the germline V gene. V was pared by 0 bases and J by 6 bases, with 9 bases between. CDR3 length: 13 amino acids. The CDR3 DNA is TGTGCCATCAGTGAGTCTATCCGGGGCGAGCAGTACTTC. It encodes CAISESIRGEQYF.

The CDR3 DNA reads as TGTGCCAGCAGCTTACACAGGGGGCCCTCCTACGAGCAGTACTTC. Protein: CASSLHRGPSYEQYF. The gene calls are TRBV7-2 and TRBJ2-7, with 9 bases identical to TRBD1. CDR1 SGHTA and CDR2 FQGNSA come from the germline V gene. V dropped 2 bases and J dropped 0; count of bases not matched to a gene: 2. The CDR3 length is 15 residues.

This chain joins TRBV6-5 and TRBJ1-1, with D perhaps matching TRBD1 (6 bases). V shed 6 bases and J shed 0 bases, with 11 bases lying between them. The CDR3 spans 14 residues. CDR1 MNHEY and CDR2 SVGAGI come from the germline V gene. In DNA form, the CDR3 reads TGTGCCAGCAGAAGAGACAGGTTGAACACTGAAGCTTTCTTT. Residues: CASRRDRLNTEAFF.

V gene TRBV30 combines with J gene TRBJ1-5, with a tentative D call TRBD1 (5 bases). The CDR3 consists of 13 residues. Trimming removed 0 bases from V and 4 bases from J, with 7 bases in between. Germline-derived CDR1 and CDR2 are GTSNPN and SVGIG (reference sequence). CDR3 amino acids: CAWSVQDNQPQHF. The CDR3 region has the DNA TGTGCCTGGAGTGTACAGGATAATCAGCCCCAGCATTTT. Complete variable domain (other parts from reference TRBV30 and TRBJ1-5): SQTIHQWPATLVQPVGSPLSLECTVEGTSNPNLYWYRQAAGRGLQLLFYSVGIGQISSEVPQNLSASRPQDRQFILSSKKLLLSDSGFYLCAWSVQDNQPQHFGDGTRLSIL.

The chain joins TRBV19 to TRBJ1-1, with D possibly matching TRBD1 (5 bases). CDR1 is LNHDA, CDR2 SQIVND, per germline (reference sequence). Between the trimmed V and J ends, which lost 6 bases and 5 bases, there was a span of 19 bases. CDR3 length equals 15 residues. The CDR3: CASRRGSAGGTEAFF. The CDR3 coding sequence is TGTGCCAGTAGGAGAGGGTCGGCGGGGGGAACTGAAGCTTTCTTT.